Listed below are T cell receptor beta chains from one sample, sequenced in a study of blood T cell repertoires in COVID-19. Profiling relied on immunoSEQ multiplex PCR, and the TCRdb table lists in-frame clones only, not all of them. The repertoire holds 25,000 to 35,000 clones, with nearly 90% as singletons. Sequences were obtained from peripheral blood. The receptors derive from a human donor with acute or convalescent COVID-19. The donor label of this sample is uncertain. Each CDR3 is given with its conserved first and last residue. A D gene is named only where the DNA matches it firmly. Rows may omit the clone size; those that give it use once, few, many or a size class.

J,size,D,V,DNA,CDR3
TRBJ2-7,NA,TRBD2,TRBV5-6,TGTGCCAGCAGCCCACCCGGACTAGCGTCCACCTACGAGCAGTACTTC,CASSPPGLASTYEQYF
TRBJ1-6,NA,NA,TRBV10-3,TGTGCCATCAGTGAGCGGGGTCCGAGCTCACCCCTCCACTTT,CAISERGPSSPLHF
TRBJ1-1,NA,NA,TRBV29-1,TGCAGCGTTGGAAGGCAGGGAGGCACTGAAGCTTTCTTT,CSVGRQGGTEAFF
TRBJ2-7,NA,NA,TRBV5-4,TGTGCCAGCAGCTTGGGGGGGGGCCCCTACGAGCAGTACTTC,CASSLGGGPYEQYF
TRBJ1-2,NA,TRBD1,TRBV27,TGTGCCAGCAGTTTAAAGGGGGCGCTGAGCTACACCTTC,CASSLKGALSYTF
TRBJ2-5,NA,TRBD1,TRBV7-2,TGTGCCAGCAGCCTAAGACCGCAGGGGGCGGTGGAGACCCAGTACTTC,CASSLRPQGAVETQYF
TRBJ1-4,NA,NA,TRBV30,TGTGCCTGGAGTGCCGGGACAGAAAAACTGTTTTTT,CAWSAGTEKLFF
TRBJ2-5,few,TRBD2,TRBV2,TGTGCCAGCAGTGAAGCTAGCGGGGGCCAAGAGACCCAGTACTTC,CASSEASGGQETQYF
TRBJ2-7,NA,TRBD1,TRBV5-1,TGCGCCAGCAGCCCTCAGGGACAGGGGAATTACGAGCAGTACTTC,CASSPQGQGNYEQYF
TRBJ2-3,NA,TRBD2,TRBV19,TGTGCCAGTAGTCTAGGACTAGCAGATACGCAGTATTTT,CASSLGLADTQYF
TRBJ2-7,NA,NA,TRBV7-2,TGTGCCAGCAGCTTAGGTCCAGCAGGGGCCTCCTACGAGCAGTACTTC,CASSLGPAGASYEQYF
TRBJ2-6,NA,TRBD2,TRBV11-3,TGTGCCAGCAGCAGCGGGGGATCTGGGGCCAACGTCCTGACTTTC,CASSSGGSGANVLTF
TRBJ1-3,few,NA,TRBV5-1,TGCGCCAGCAGCTTGGGTTCCGTCACGGACACCATATATTTT,CASSLGSVTDTIYF
TRBJ2-7,few,NA,TRBV19,TGTGCCAGCCGATCTGGGGGGGGCGGCGAGCAGTACTTC,CASRSGGGGEQYF
TRBJ1-5,once,TRBD1,TRBV5-8,TGTGCCAGCAGACTCTGGACAGGCACCAATCAGCCCCAGCATTTT,CASRLWTGTNQPQHF
TRBJ1-2,NA,TRBD1,TRBV13,TGTGCCAGCAGCTTAACCGGGACAGGGCTTGGTGGCTACACCTTC,CASSLTGTGLGGYTF
TRBJ1-1,NA,NA,TRBV16,TGTGCCAGCAGCCAACAGGGAACGACGAACACTGAAGCTTTCTTT,CASSQQGTTNTEAFF
TRBJ2-7,NA,NA,TRBV18,TGTGCCAGCTCACAGGATCTAGGGGACTACGAGCAGTACTTC,CASSQDLGDYEQYF
TRBJ1-2,once,NA,TRBV7-6,TGTGCCAGCAGCTCGGACAGTAACTATGGCTACACCTTC,CASSSDSNYGYTF
TRBJ2-7,NA,NA,TRBV5-5,TGTGCCAGCGGCGATCCGACAGTCCCCTACGAGCAGTACTTC,CASGDPTVPYEQYF
TRBJ2-1,NA,NA,TRBV4-2,TGTGCCAGCAGCCGTCCGACTAGTTTGAATGAGCAGTTCTTC,CASSRPTSLNEQFF
TRBJ1-2,NA,NA,TRBV5-1,TGCGCCAGCAGCTCGGGGTCGGGAGCTGCTAACTATGGCTACACCTTC,CASSSGSGAANYGYTF
TRBJ2-7,NA,TRBD2,TRBV5-4,TGTGCCAGCAGCGAGGGACTACGCTCCTACGAGCAGTACTTC,CASSEGLRSYEQYF
TRBJ2-5,NA,NA,TRBV6-5,TGTGCCAGCAGTTACGGGGGGTACGAACGTGGGACCCAGTACTTC,CASSYGGYERGTQYF
TRBJ2-7,NA,TRBD1,TRBV7-2,TGTGCCAGCAGGTTAACCGGGACAGGGAACCCCTACGAGCAGTACTTC,CASRLTGTGNPYEQYF
TRBJ1-1,NA,NA,TRBV11-3,TGTGCCAGCAGCTCGGGGTGGGGTGACACTGAAGCTTTCTTT,CASSSGWGDTEAFF
TRBJ2-3,NA,NA,TRBV25-1,TGTGCCAGCAGTGAAGGAGGGTTGGATACGCAGTATTTT,CASSEGGLDTQYF